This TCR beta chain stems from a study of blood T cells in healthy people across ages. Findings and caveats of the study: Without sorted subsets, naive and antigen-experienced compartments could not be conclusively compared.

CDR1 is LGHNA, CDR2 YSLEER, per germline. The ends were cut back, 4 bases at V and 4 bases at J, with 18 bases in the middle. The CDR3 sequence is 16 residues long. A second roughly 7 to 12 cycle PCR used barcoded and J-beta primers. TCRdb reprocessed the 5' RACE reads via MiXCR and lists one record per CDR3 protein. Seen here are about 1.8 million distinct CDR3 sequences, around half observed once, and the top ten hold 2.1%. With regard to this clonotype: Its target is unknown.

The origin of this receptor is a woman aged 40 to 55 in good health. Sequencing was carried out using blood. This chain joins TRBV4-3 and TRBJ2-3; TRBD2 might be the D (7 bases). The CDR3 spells CASSLNRGGVADTQYF. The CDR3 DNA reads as TGCGCCAGCAGCCTCAATAGGGGGGGGGTCGCAGATACGCAGTATTTT.